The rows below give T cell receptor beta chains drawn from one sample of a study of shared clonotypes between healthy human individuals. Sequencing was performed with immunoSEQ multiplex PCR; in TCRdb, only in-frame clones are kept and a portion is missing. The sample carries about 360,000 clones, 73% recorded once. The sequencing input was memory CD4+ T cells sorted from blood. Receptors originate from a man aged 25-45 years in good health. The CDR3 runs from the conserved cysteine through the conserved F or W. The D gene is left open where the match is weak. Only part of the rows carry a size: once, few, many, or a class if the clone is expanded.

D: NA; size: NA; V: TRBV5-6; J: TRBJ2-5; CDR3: CASSLASVSETQYF; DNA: TGTGCCAGCAGCTTGGCCAGCGTCAGCGAGACCCAGTACTTC
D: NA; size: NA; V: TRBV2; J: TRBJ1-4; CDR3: CGSFGGPGEKLFF; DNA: TGTGGAAGTTTCGGGGGACCTGGGGAAAAACTGTTTTTT
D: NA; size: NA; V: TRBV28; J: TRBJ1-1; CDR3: CASSLSLNTEAFF; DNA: TGTGCCAGCAGTTTAAGTCTGAACACTGAAGCTTTCTTT
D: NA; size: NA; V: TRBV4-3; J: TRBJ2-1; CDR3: CASSQEVEGREQFF; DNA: TGCGCCAGCAGCCAAGAAGTGGAGGGAAGAGAGCAGTTCTTC
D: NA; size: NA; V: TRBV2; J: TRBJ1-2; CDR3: CASRDDTLYGYTF; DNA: TGTGCCAGCAGAGACGACACACTATATGGCTACACCTTC
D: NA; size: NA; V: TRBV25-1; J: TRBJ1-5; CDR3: CASRGQNSNQPQHF; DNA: TGTGCCAGCAGGGGCCAGAATAGCAATCAGCCCCAGCATTTT
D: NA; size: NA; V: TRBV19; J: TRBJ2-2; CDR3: CASTRYGELFF; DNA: TGTGCCAGCACTAGATACGGGGAGCTGTTTTTT
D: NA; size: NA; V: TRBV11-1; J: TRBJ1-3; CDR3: CASRDSGGTGNTIYF; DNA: TGTGCCAGCAGGGACAGCGGAGGGACTGGAAACACCATATATTTT
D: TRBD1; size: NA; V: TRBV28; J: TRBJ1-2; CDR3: CASTPAGGHYGYTF; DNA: TGTGCCAGCACCCCCGCAGGGGGACACTATGGCTACACCTTC
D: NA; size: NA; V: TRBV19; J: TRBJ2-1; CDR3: CASTLDSVYNEQFF; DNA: TGTGCCAGTACGCTGGATAGCGTTTACAATGAGCAGTTCTTC
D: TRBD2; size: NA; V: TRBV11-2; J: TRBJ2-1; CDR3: CASSSMGLARNEQFF; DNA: TGTGCCAGCAGTTCGATGGGACTAGCGAGAAATGAGCAGTTCTTC
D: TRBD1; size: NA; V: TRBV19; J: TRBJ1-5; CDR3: CASSIPGQGARQPQHF; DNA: TGTGCCAGTAGTATACCGGGACAGGGGGCACGTCAGCCCCAGCATTTT
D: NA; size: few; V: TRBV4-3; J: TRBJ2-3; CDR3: CASSQGLAPTQYF; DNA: TGCGCCAGCAGCCAAGGGTTGGCCCCTACGCAGTATTTT
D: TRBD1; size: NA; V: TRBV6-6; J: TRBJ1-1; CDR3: CASRIGTGHTEAFF; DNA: TGTGCCAGCAGGATTGGGACAGGTCACACTGAAGCTTTCTTT
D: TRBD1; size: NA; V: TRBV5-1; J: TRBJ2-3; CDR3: CASSSDRGSDTQYF; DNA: TGCGCCAGCAGCTCGGACAGGGGTTCAGATACGCAGTATTTT
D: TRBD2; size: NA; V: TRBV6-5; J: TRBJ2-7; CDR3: CATRTSGSFEQYF; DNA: TGTGCCACCCGGACTAGCGGGAGTTTCGAGCAGTACTTC
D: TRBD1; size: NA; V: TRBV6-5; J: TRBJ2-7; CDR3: CASSKTGGSYEQYF; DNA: TGTGCCAGCAGTAAGACAGGGGGCTCCTACGAGCAGTACTTC
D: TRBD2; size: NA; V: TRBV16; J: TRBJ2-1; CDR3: CASSHGTSAPHNEQFF; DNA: TGTGCCAGCAGCCACGGGACTAGCGCCCCACACAATGAGCAGTTCTTC
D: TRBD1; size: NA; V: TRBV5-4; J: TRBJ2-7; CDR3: CASSPGTGPSYEQYF; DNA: TGTGCCAGCAGCCCCGGGACAGGTCCCTCCTACGAGCAGTACTTC
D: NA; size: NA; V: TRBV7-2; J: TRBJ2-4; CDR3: CASSLQGLLAKNIQYF; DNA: TGTGCCAGCAGCTTACAGGGGTTGCTAGCCAAAAACATTCAGTACTTC
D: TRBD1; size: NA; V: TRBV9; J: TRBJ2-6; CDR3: CASSRQGVTNVLTF; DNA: TGTGCCAGCAGCCGACAGGGGGTGACCAACGTCCTGACTTTC
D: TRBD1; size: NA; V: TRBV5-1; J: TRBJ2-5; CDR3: CASVPGQGQETQYF; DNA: TGCGCCAGCGTCCCGGGACAGGGGCAAGAGACCCAGTACTTC
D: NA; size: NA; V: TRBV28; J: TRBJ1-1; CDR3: CASIGGLGEAFF; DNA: TGTGCCAGCATCGGAGGGTTAGGTGAAGCTTTCTTT
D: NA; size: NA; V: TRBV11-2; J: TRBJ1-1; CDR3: CASRRGLSTEAFF; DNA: TGTGCCAGCAGACGGGGGCTGAGCACTGAAGCTTTCTTT
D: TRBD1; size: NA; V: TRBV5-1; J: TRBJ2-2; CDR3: CASSVLDRGVNTGELFF; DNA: TGCGCCAGCAGCGTCCTGGACAGGGGAGTTAACACCGGGGAGCTGTTTTTT
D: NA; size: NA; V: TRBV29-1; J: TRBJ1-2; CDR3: CSVGKGEDYGYTF; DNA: TGCAGCGTTGGTAAAGGGGAGGACTATGGCTACACCTTC
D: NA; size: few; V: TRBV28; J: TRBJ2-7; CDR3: CASSSPGLFYF; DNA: TGTGCCAGCAGTTCCCCCGGACTCTTTTACTTC
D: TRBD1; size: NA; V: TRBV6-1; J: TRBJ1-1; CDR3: CASTLTGGMATEAFF; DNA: TGTGCCAGCACCCTGACAGGGGGGATGGCCACTGAAGCTTTCTTT
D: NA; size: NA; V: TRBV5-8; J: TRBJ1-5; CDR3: CASSLEGPQHF; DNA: TGTGCCAGCAGCTTGGAAGGGCCCCAGCATTTT
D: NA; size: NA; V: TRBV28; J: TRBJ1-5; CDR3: CASSLGGTNQPQHF; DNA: TGTGCCAGCAGTTTAGGAGGGACCAATCAGCCCCAGCATTTT
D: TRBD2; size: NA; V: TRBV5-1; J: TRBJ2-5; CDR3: CASSLARLAGGETQYF; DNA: TGCGCCAGCAGCTTGGCCCGACTAGCGGGAGGGGAGACCCAGTACTTC
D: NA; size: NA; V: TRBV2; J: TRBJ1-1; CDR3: CASSFQVNTEAFF; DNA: TGTGCCAGCAGCTTTCAAGTGAACACTGAAGCTTTCTTT
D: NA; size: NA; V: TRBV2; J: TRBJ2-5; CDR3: CASSENAETQYF; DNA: TGTGCCAGCAGTGAAAATGCGGAGACCCAGTACTTC
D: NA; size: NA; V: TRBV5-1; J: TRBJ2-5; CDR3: CASSWAGTGAETQYF; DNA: TGCGCCAGCAGCTGGGCCGGAACCGGGGCAGAGACCCAGTACTTC
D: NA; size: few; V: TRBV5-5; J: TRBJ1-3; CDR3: CASSPRTSGNTIYF; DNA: TGTGCCAGCAGCCCCCGGACCTCTGGAAACACCATATATTTT
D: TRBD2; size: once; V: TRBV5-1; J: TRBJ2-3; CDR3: CASSPQLAGGADTQYF; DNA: TGCGCCAGCAGCCCCCAGCTAGCGGGAGGTGCAGATACGCAGTATTTT